This TCR beta chain appears in the sequencing data of a study of T cells after posttransplantation cyclophosphamide. General study findings and limits: Blood and skin or GI T cell repertoires showed limited TRB overlap. Recipient CMV seropositivity and CMV reactivation strongly tracked TRB clonality. Later post-transplant blood repertoires were often dominated by donor CD8+ memory clones.

A word on this clone: Antigen: not known.

The CDR3 consists of 14 residues. The V gene's germline CDR1 is LNHDA and CDR2 SQIVND (reference sequence). V dropped 4 bases and J dropped 7; count of bases not matched to a gene: 5. Cells defined as naive were viable CD3+CD4+ or CD3+CD8+ and CCR7+CD45RA+CD45RO-CD95-CD27+CD28+. On the day of bone marrow donation, the related graft donor provided peripheral blood. TCRdb's table, derived via immunoSEQ multiplex PCR, lists solely in-frame clones and lacks some. The sample has 25,000 to 40,000 clones, 75% to 95% seen once. Sequencing input: naive CD4+ T cells sorted from blood. The chain employs TRBV19 and TRBJ1-4; 8 nucleotides align to TRBD1. The TCR originated in a man aged 25-40 years in good health and a related stem cell transplant donor. The CDR3 loop is CASSTRGRGEKLFF. CDR3 DNA: TGTGCCAGTAGTACCAGGGGGCGCGGTGAAAAACTGTTTTTT.